Listed below are T cell receptor beta chains from one sample, sequenced in a study of neurological immune-mediated disorders. TCRdb fed the 5' RACE reads into MiXCR, producing one record per CDR3 protein. This sample has 35,000 to 40,000 distinct CDR3 sequences, with approximately 10% found just once. The specimen sequenced was CD4+ T cells from blood. The receptor set was obtained from a woman in her twenties or thirties with HTLV-1-associated myelopathy (HAM/TSP). CDR3s include the opening cysteine and the closing phenylalanine or tryptophan. The order of the fields is clone size, J gene, D gene, V gene, CDR3 protein, CDR3 DNA. A D gene is named only where the DNA matches it firmly. For some rows the clone size is stated as once, few or many, or as a class when expanded; others skip it.

many | TRBJ2-3 | . | TRBV20-1 | CSAPGSTDTQYF | TGCAGTGCTCCGGGAAGCACAGATACGCAGTATTTT
. | TRBJ2-7 | . | TRBV20-1 | CSASPGVGYEQYF | TGCAGTGCTAGTCCCGGGGTGGGGTACGAGCAGTACTTC
many | TRBJ2-7 | . | TRBV2 | CASSEARTLPYEQYF | TGTGCCAGCAGTGAAGCTAGAACCCTCCCCTACGAGCAGTACTTC
many | TRBJ1-5 | . | TRBV6-6 | CATRHHSNQPQHF | TGTGCCACCCGACACCATAGCAATCAGCCCCAGCATTTT
many | TRBJ2-2 | TRBD2 | TRBV5-1 | CASNSPGLAGTGELFF | TGCGCCAGCAACTCCCCCGGGCTAGCGGGCACCGGGGAGCTGTTTTTT
many | TRBJ1-1 | . | TRBV6-1 | CASSETFGQNTEAFF | TGTGCCAGCAGTGAAACCTTTGGACAGAACACTGAAGCTTTCTTT
many | TRBJ1-6 | . | TRBV5-6 | CASSQGGLNSPLHF | TGTGCCAGCAGCCAAGGGGGACTCAATTCACCCCTCCACTTT
. | TRBJ1-1 | TRBD1 | TRBV19 | CASSVGTGLSGTEAFF | TGTGCCAGTAGTGTCGGGACAGGGTTATCGGGCACTGAAGCTTTCTTT
medium-sized | TRBJ2-2 | . | TRBV29-1 | CSVDRGGNTGELFF | TGCAGCGTTGACCGGGGTGGGAACACCGGGGAGCTGTTTTTT
many | TRBJ1-6 | . | TRBV10-3 | CAIRNREDNSPLHF | TGTGCCATCAGGAACAGGGAGGATAATTCACCCCTCCACTTT
many | TRBJ2-1 | . | TRBV9 | CASSVAPESSYNEQFF | TGTGCCAGCAGCGTAGCCCCGGAGAGCTCCTACAATGAGCAGTTCTTC
many | TRBJ1-1 | . | TRBV20-1 | CSARGKPEAFF | TGCAGTGCTAGAGGCAAACCGGAAGCTTTCTTT
many | TRBJ2-1 | TRBD2 | TRBV5-1 | CASKPTSGDINEQFF | TGCGCCAGCAAACCGACTAGCGGGGACATTAATGAGCAGTTCTTC
many | TRBJ2-1 | TRBD2 | TRBV5-1 | CASSLELAGGYNEQFF | TGCGCCAGCAGCTTGGAACTAGCGGGGGGGTACAATGAGCAGTTCTTC
many | TRBJ2-3 | . | TRBV7-9 | CASSLRIYPQYF | TGTGCCAGCAGCTTACGGATCTATCCGCAGTATTTT
many | TRBJ1-3 | . | TRBV28 | CASRGQGRYTIYF | TGTGCCAGCAGGGGACAAGGGAGGTACACCATATATTTT
many | TRBJ1-1 | . | TRBV27 | CASRPIRGKNTEAFF | TGTGCCAGCAGACCAATCAGGGGTAAGAACACTGAAGCTTTCTTT
many | TRBJ2-2 | . | TRBV7-6 | CASSRRETGELFF | TGTGCCAGCAGCCGCAGGGAAACCGGGGAGCTGTTTTTT
medium-sized | TRBJ2-4 | TRBD2 | TRBV5-1 | CASSVGPRGAKNIQYF | TGCGCCAGCAGCGTTGGTCCGCGGGGGGCCAAAAACATTCAGTACTTC
medium-sized | TRBJ1-1 | . | TRBV7-2 | CASSLIAGMNTEAFF | TGTGCCAGCAGCTTAATTGCAGGGATGAACACTGAAGCTTTCTTT
many | TRBJ2-4 | . | TRBV5-6 | CASSLWGRRESDIQYF | TGTGCCAGCAGCTTGTGGGGCCGCAGGGAGTCGGACATTCAGTACTTC
many | TRBJ1-5 | . | TRBV28 | CASSSLTGGLGPQHF | TGTGCCAGCAGTTCCTTGACGGGGGGGTTAGGGCCCCAGCATTTT
many | TRBJ1-2 | . | TRBV7-9 | CASSLGQGHGYTF | TGTGCCAGCAGCTTAGGGCAGGGGCATGGCTACACCTTC
. | TRBJ2-5 | . | TRBV7-9 | CAISLSGVLGTQYF | TGTGCCATCAGCTTATCGGGGGTTTTAGGGACCCAGTACTTC
many | TRBJ1-2 | TRBD1 | TRBV4-2 | CASSQDRRGGAYGYTF | TGTGCCAGCAGCCAAGATAGGAGAGGGGGCGCTTATGGCTACACCTTC
many | TRBJ2-1 | TRBD2 | TRBV7-9 | CASSFTSGGYNEQFF | TGTGCCAGCAGCTTCACTAGCGGAGGCTACAATGAGCAGTTCTTC
many | TRBJ2-3 | . | TRBV18 | CASSPPILTSSTDTQYF | TGTGCCAGCTCACCCCCCATCCTGACGTCTAGCACAGATACGCAGTATTTT
many | TRBJ2-3 | TRBD1 | TRBV10-1 | CASSGSGGQRTDTQYF | TGCGCCAGCAGTGGGAGTGGGGGACAGCGAACAGATACGCAGTATTTT
many | TRBJ1-3 | TRBD1 | TRBV20-1 | CSANRGPGNTIYF | TGCAGTGCCAACAGGGGGCCTGGAAACACCATATATTTT
many | TRBJ2-3 | TRBD2 | TRBV5-1 | CASRSSGGPSPDTQYF | TGCGCCAGCAGGTCTAGCGGGGGGCCTTCCCCAGATACGCAGTATTTT
many | TRBJ2-7 | TRBD2 | TRBV20-1 | CSATISGGIGQYF | TGCAGTGCTACTATTAGCGGGGGGATCGGGCAGTACTTC